The clone carrying this T cell receptor beta chain was found many times. Antigen: not known. Trimming removed 6 bases from V and 1 base from J, with 15 bases in between. The CDR3 spans 15 residues. All donors were healthy Caucasians. This entry comes from a study of identical twins. TCRdb recomputed calls from the 5' RACE reads with MiXCR, one row per CDR3 protein. The table shows around 960,000 distinct CDR3 sequences, with about 12% occurring only once. Study-wide results and limits: When twins shared out-of-frame alpha sequences, those sequences had excess low generation probability. Fewer insertions characterized abundant cord blood beta clonotypes, whereas memory repertoires showed none.

These same records also appear under a second study, on yellow fever vaccine responses in identical twins.

Sequences were obtained from PBMCs. V gene TRBV12-3 or TRBV12-4 combines with J gene TRBJ2-5; possibly TRBD2 for D (6 bases). This TCR derives from a woman between 18 and 29 years old in good health. The CDR3 protein is CASSSPTSLQETQYF. DNA for the CDR3: TGTGCCAGCAGCTCACCGACTAGTCTCCAAGAGACCCAGTACTTC.